The 10 T cell receptor beta chains below were found in one sample sequenced in a study of beta chain features in type 1 diabetes. Study-level results: Moderately but significantly shorter TCRB CDR3s were found in Type 1 diabetes patients in all four CD4+ subsets.

Expressed TCRB transcripts were sequenced because the isolated RNA had all been reverse transcribed beforehand. Generated by immunoSEQ multiplex PCR, the TCRdb table keeps only in-frame clones and is missing some. The table shows 600,000 to 700,000 clones, with around 12% occurring only once. For these receptors, no antigen is known. Material: naive CD4+ T cells from blood. All receptors derive from a man aged 30-40 years with type 1 diabetes.

The chain is built from TRBV7-3 and TRBJ2-3; 14 bases align to TRBD2. This CDR3 spans 17 amino acids. J gave up 8 bases and V 3 bases, and 10 bases lay outside the gene matches. Germline loops: CDR1 SGHTA, CDR2 FQGTGA. This chain's CDR3 is CASSLTGTSGGLGTQYF. The CDR3 bases are TGTGCCAGCAGCTTGACCGGGACTAGCGGGGGATTGGGTACGCAGTATTTT.

The genes are TRBV2 and TRBJ1-2, with TRBD1 matching 10 bases. V shed 6 bases and J 3 bases; nucleotides not matched to a gene: 4. The CDR3 sequence is 14 residues long. Germline loops: CDR1 SNHLY, CDR2 FYNNEI. CDR3 DNA sequence: TGTGCCAGCAGCCTTGGACAGGGGGACTATGGCTACACCTTC. Translating it yields CASSLGQGDYGYTF.

This clone has more than one count but fewer than ten. The chain joins TRBV10-3 to TRBJ2-1; TRBD2 agrees at 8 bases. The V gene's germline CDR1 is ENHRY and CDR2 SYGVKD. CDR3 length equals 13 residues. Trimming removed 11 bases from V and 4 bases from J; junction bases left unmatched: 7. The CDR3 nucleotides read TGTGCCTCCGATAGCGGGGTTTACAATGAGCAGTTCTTC. It is translated as CASDSGVYNEQFF.

This clone appeared a few times. The CDR3 sequence is CASSRENTEAFF. As DNA, the CDR3 is TGTGCCAGTAGTAGGGAGAACACTGAAGCTTTCTTT. V usage is TRBV19 and J usage is TRBJ1-1, with D unclear. Trimming removed 4 bases from V and 1 base from J, with 4 bases in between. This CDR3 has 12 residues. The V gene's germline CDR1 is LNHDA and CDR2 SQIVND (reference sequence).

J is TRBJ2-3 and V is TRBV6-1; D remains ambiguous. The V gene's germline CDR1 is MNHNS and CDR2 SASEGT. The germline V and J ends were trimmed by 6 bases and 3 bases, with 13 bases remaining between them. The length of the CDR3 is 14 residues. CDR3 in amino acids: CASSPQAETDTQYF. CDR3 in DNA: TGTGCCAGCAGCCCACAAGCAGAAACAGATACGCAGTATTTT.

This chain joins TRBV5-1 and TRBJ2-7; perhaps D is TRBD1 or TRBD2 (6 bases each). The CDR3 loop spans 14 amino acids. Trimming left V 0 bases short and J 6 bases short, with 13 bases between. Germline CDR1 is SGHRS and CDR2 is YFSETQ. CDR3 amino acids: CASSLDLGGGEQYF. The CDR3 bases are TGCGCCAGCAGCTTGGACTTGGGGGGCGGCGAGCAGTACTTC.

This clone appeared a few times. The rearrangement links TRBV28 to TRBJ2-3; TRBD1 might be the D (5 bases). Germline V gene sequence: CDR1 MDHEN, CDR2 SYDVKM. V was clipped by 3 bases and J by 5 bases, with 9 bases between them. CDR3 size: 13 residues. The CDR3 region has the DNA TGTGCCAGCAGTTTTAGGGGCGGAGATACGCAGTATTTT. It codes for CASSFRGGDTQYF.

This clone was counted between two and nine times. The J gene is TRBJ1-6, the V gene TRBV14; D gene uncertain. The V gene's germline CDR1 is SGHDN and CDR2 FVKESK. V lost 1 base and J 10 bases, leaving 11 bases between the germline ends. The CDR3 runs to 14 residues. The CDR3 loop is CASSQVFGESPLHF. The CDR3 DNA reads TGTGCCAGCAGCCAAGTCTTTGGGGAATCACCCCTCCACTTT.

This clone was observed a handful of times. This rearrangement joins TRBV13 to TRBJ1-5, with D perhaps TRBD1 (5 bases). Trimming removed 0 bases at V and 6 bases at J, with 9 bases between. The CDR3 length is 14 residues. The V gene's germline CDR1 is PRHDT and CDR2 FYEKMQ (reference sequence). The CDR3, as DNA: TGTGCCAGCAGCTTAGGCCAGGGCCTTCAGCCCCAGCATTTT. Residues: CASSLGQGLQPQHF.

In regard to this clone: The junction differs from germline at one of its ends, possibly a read error. V gene TRBV5-8 combines with J gene TRBJ2-5; D unclear. This CDR3 contains 15 residues. Germline V gene sequence: CDR1 SGHTS, CDR2 YDEGEE. CDR3 residues: CASSLTMDRQGTQYF. In DNA, the CDR3 is TGTGCCAGCAGCCTTACTATGGACCGCCAAGGGACCCAGTACTTC.